The 30 T cell receptor beta chains given below trace back to one sample, sequenced in a study of early T cells in non-severe SARS-CoV-2 infection (dated by TCRdb to the early 2020s). Library construction relied on 5' RACE. The sequencer listed for this sample is NextSeq 500. The public reads were reanalyzed by TCRdb: fastp trimming at Q25, MiXCR alignment, in-frame beta chains only. Here each entry gathers all rows of one CDR3 protein and keeps the most common genes and DNA. The sample records roughly 51,000 distinct CDR3 sequences, under 7.5% of which are singletons. Approximately 4.1% of the sample is in the top ten clones. Material: whole blood. The receptors were gathered from an adult who was a healthcare worker with PCR-confirmed SARS-CoV-2 infection or an uninfected control (not recorded which).

The table lists this clonotype with many counts. The chain uses TRBV15 and TRBJ1-1; TRBD1 matches at 8 bases. CDR3 length: 14 residues. Germline trimming cut 5 bases from V and 10 bases from J; bases unmatched to any gene: 12. CDR1 is LNHNV and CDR2 is YYDKDF in the germline V gene (reference sequence). In DNA, the CDR3 is TGTGCCACCAGCCTTACCGGCGGGGACAGGACAGCTTTCTTT. Its protein product is CATSLTGGDRTAFF.

This clonotype was picked up many times. The V and J genes are TRBV7-2 and TRBJ2-7, with D possibly being TRBD1 or TRBD2 (5 bases each). This CDR3 is built from 18 residues. V was pared by 1 base and J by 4 bases, with 23 bases between. Germline lookup yields CDR1 SGHTA and CDR2 FQGNSA. In DNA, the CDR3 is TGTGCCAGCAGCTTAGGAGGACTTTCGGCGAAGGGGTTTTACGAGCAGTACTTC. The encoded protein is CASSLGGLSAKGFYEQYF.

The chain links TRBV28 to TRBJ1-1; D is ambiguous. Between the trimmed V and J ends, which lost 5 bases and 5 bases, there was a span of 15 bases. Germline CDR1 and CDR2: MDHEN and SYDVKM. This CDR3 is 14 amino acids long. CDR3 residues: CASSETIVGTEAFF. The CDR3 nucleotides read TGTGCCAGCAGTGAGACAATTGTTGGGACTGAAGCTTTCTTT.

This clonotype was observed many times. This sequence joins TRBV4-3 and TRBJ2-5; 7 nucleotides align to TRBD1. V dropped 3 bases and J dropped 1; count of bases not matched to a gene: 5. Germline-derived CDR1 and CDR2 are LGHNA and YSLEER. The CDR3 has 15 amino acids. CDR3 DNA sequence: TGCGCCAGCAGCCAGACAGGGCCCTCCCAAGAGACCCAGTACTTC. Protein product: CASSQTGPSQETQYF.

This clonotype has at least ten counts. The chain has TRBV20-1 and TRBJ1-6, with 8 bases aligning to TRBD1. Germline trimming cut 5 bases from V and 10 bases from J; bases unmatched to any gene: 10. The CDR3 contains 14 residues. CDR1 DFQATT and CDR2 SNEGSKA come from the germline V gene (reference sequence). The CDR3 nucleotides are TGCAGTGCTGCTGGACAGGGTAAAGAGTCACCCCTCCACTTT. Translating it yields CSAAGQGKESPLHF.

The chain joins TRBV20-1 to TRBJ1-5, with 7 bases identical to TRBD1. CDR1 is DFQATT, CDR2 SNEGSKA, per germline (reference sequence). The CDR3 spans 17 residues. Trimming removed 0 bases from V and 3 bases from J; junction bases left unmatched: 11. This chain's CDR3 is CSARDIMGTALNQPQHF. Here the CDR3 DNA reads TGCAGTGCTAGAGATATTATGGGGACAGCTCTCAATCAGCCCCAGCATTTT.

This clonotype was seen many times. At one end the junction does not follow the germline gene, possibly because of a read error. CDR3 bases: TGTGCTAGCAGCTTAGCCGGGGGGCCGGGCAATGAGCAGTTCTTC. Protein sequence: CASSLAGGPGNEQFF. V usage is TRBV7-7 and J usage is TRBJ2-1; a weak D match, TRBD2 (7 bases). CDR1 is SSHAT, CDR2 FNYEAQ, per germline (reference sequence). The CDR3 consists of 15 residues.

V usage is TRBV5-6 and J usage is TRBJ1-6; D ambiguous. CDR1 is SGHDT and CDR2 is YYEEEE in the germline V gene. The V and J ends lost 2 bases and 6 bases respectively, with 9 bases between them. The CDR3 has 14 amino acids. The CDR3: CASSFGRSNSPLHF. The CDR3 region has the DNA TGTGCCAGCAGCTTCGGACGGTCTAATTCACCCCTCCACTTT.

As for this clonotype: Germline is not matched at one junction end, which may reflect a read error. CDR3: CASSEMNTGELLF. The CDR3 DNA reads as TGTGCCAGCAGTGAAATGAACACCGGGGAGCTGCTTTTT. The chain joins TRBV2 to TRBJ2-2; TRBD2 might be the D (5 bases). CDR1 SNHLY and CDR2 FYNNEI come from the germline V gene. This CDR3 is 13 amino acids long.

This clonotype was seen ten or more times. V usage is TRBV30 and J usage is TRBJ1-1; D possibly corresponds to TRBD1 (5 bases). Trimming cost V 0 bases and J 0 bases, with 14 bases left between them. Germline CDR1 and CDR2: GTSNPN and SVGIG (reference sequence). The CDR3 is made up of 16 amino acids. CDR3 nucleotides: TGTGCCTGGAGTGTCCCTGGTGGGACGGTGAACACTGAAGCTTTCTTT. It yields the protein CAWSVPGGTVNTEAFF.

The sample holds many counts of this clonotype. V gene TRBV18 combines with J gene TRBJ2-1; D unclear. Germline V gene sequence: CDR1 KGHSH, CDR2 LQKENI. The CDR3 is made up of 14 amino acids. V was trimmed by 3 bases and J by 1 base, leaving 7 bases between them. The chain's CDR3 is CASSPQVSYNEQFF. CDR3 nucleotide sequence: TGTGCCAGCTCACCTCAAGTTTCCTACAATGAGCAGTTCTTC. Full variable domain (rest looked up from reference TRBV18 and TRBJ2-1): NAGVMQNPRHLVRRRGQEARLRCSPMKGHSHVYWYRQLPEEGLKFMVYLQKENIIDESGMPKERFSAEFPKEGPSILRIQQVVRGDSAAYFCASSPQVSYNEQFFGPGTRLTVL.

This clonotype came up many times. It is unclear where the CDR3 begins or ends on the DNA, so no DNA is shown, and the CDR3 is as TCRdb lists it. The CDR3 protein is CASSSGQGFNSNQPQHF. The chain carries TRBV6-5 and TRBJ1-5; the table's D call, TRBD1, was not checked against the DNA. The CDR3 contains 17 residues when both ends are counted. Per the germline V gene, CDR1 is MNHEY and CDR2 is SVGAGI.

This clonotype was detected ten times or more. The chain links TRBV3-1 to TRBJ1-2; D unresolved. This CDR3 region has 16 residues. V was cut by 0 bases and J by 4 bases, with 15 bases left in between. CDR1 is LGHDT and CDR2 is YNNKEL in the germline V gene (reference sequence). CDR3 nucleotides: TGTGCCAGCAGCCAAGATCGGTCAGAGGTCGGCTATGGCTACACCTTC. As protein: CASSQDRSEVGYGYTF. The whole variable domain, filled in from reference TRBV3-1 and TRBJ1-2, reads DTAVSQTPKYLVTQMGNDKSIKCEQNLGHDTMYWYKQDSKKFLKIMFSYNNKELIINETVPNRFSPKSPDKAHLNLHINSLELGDSAVYFCASSQDRSEVGYGYTFGSGTRLTVV.

This clonotype was observed many times. An end of the junction differs from the germline gene, which may be a read error. This sequence joins TRBV20-1 and TRBJ2-5; possible D gene TRBD1, 6 bases. The CDR3 consists of 15 residues. CDR1 is DFQATT and CDR2 is SNEGSKA in the germline V gene (reference sequence). CDR3 amino acids: CSARSMDSVQETQYF. The CDR3 coding sequence is TGCAGTGCTAGATCAATGGACAGTGTCCAAGAGACCCAGTATTTC.

This clonotype occurred a few times. The V call is TRBV7-6, the J call TRBJ1-1; D is possibly TRBD1 (5 bases). The CDR3 spans 14 residues. V lost 4 bases to trimming and J lost 4 bases, with 13 bases between them. The V gene's germline CDR1 is SGHVS and CDR2 FNYEAQ. CDR3 nucleotide sequence: TGTGCCAGCAGCTCCATACCAAGGGGCACTGAAGCTTTCTTT. Residues: CASSSIPRGTEAFF.

This clonotype was counted many times. The chain uses TRBV28 and TRBJ1-5; TRBD1 matches at 8 bases. In germline, CDR1 is MDHEN, CDR2 SYDVKM. Trimming took 4 bases from V and 5 from J; bases not matched to a gene: 7. This CDR3 spans 15 amino acids. CDR3 region: CASSYRGQGHQPQHF. Here the CDR3 DNA reads TGTGCCAGCAGTTACCGTGGACAGGGTCATCAGCCCCAGCATTTT.

This clonotype showed up many times. The chain employs TRBV4-3 and TRBJ2-2, with D unresolved. The germline V and J ends were trimmed by 1 base and 1 base, with 13 bases remaining between them. CDR1 LGHNA and CDR2 YSLEER come from the germline V gene. The CDR3 has 17 amino acids. The CDR3 nucleotides are TGCGCCAGCAGCCAAGCTGCGGACGAGCTGAACACCGGGGAGCTGTTTTTT. Its protein is CASSQAADELNTGELFF.

The CDR3 DNA follows: TGTGCCAGCGTCGGGACAGGCATCAATGAGCAGTTCTTC. Its translation is CASVGTGINEQFF. The chain couples TRBV6-2 or TRBV6-3 to TRBJ2-1, with 8 nucleotides matching TRBD1. This CDR3 is built from 13 residues. The V gene's germline CDR1 is MNHEY and CDR2 SVGEGT. J was trimmed by 6 bases and V by 8 bases; bases with no gene match: 6.

V is TRBV9 and J is TRBJ2-1; TRBD2 agrees at 13 bases. Germline CDR1 SGDLS, CDR2 YYNGEE. This CDR3 comprises 16 residues. V lost 4 bases and J lost 7; bases outside the gene matches: 8. CDR3 sequence reads: CASSQIRTSGGNEQFF. The CDR3 region has the DNA TGTGCCAGCAGCCAGATACGGACTAGCGGGGGTAATGAGCAGTTCTTC.

This clonotype occurred many times. The chain is built from TRBV20-1 and TRBJ1-5; D is unclear. CDR1 DFQATT and CDR2 SNEGSKA come from the germline V gene (reference sequence). With 0 bases removed from V and 4 bases from J, the gap between germline ends came to 13 bases. This CDR3 is built from 15 residues. CDR3 residues: CSARDPGVGNQPQHF. In nucleotides, the CDR3 is TGCAGTGCTAGAGATCCCGGGGTCGGGAATCAGCCCCAGCATTTT.

Details on this clonotype: A read error is possible here, since a much larger clone lies one base away. The chain links TRBV7-9 to TRBJ2-3; D possibly corresponds to TRBD2 (7 bases). V was clipped by 5 bases and J by 2 bases, with 17 bases between them. The CDR3 runs to 16 residues. The germline CDR1 and CDR2 sequences are SEHNR and FQNEAQ (reference sequence). CDR3 amino acids: CASSARQGTITDTQYF. CDR3 sequence (DNA): TGTGCCAGCAGCGCGAGGCAGGGGACTATCACAGATACGCAGTATTTT.

Remarks on this clonotype: The CDR3 does not end in the conserved phenylalanine or tryptophan, so this is likely a read error. This chain connects TRBV28 to TRBJ1-1; D call uncertain. Germline-derived CDR1 and CDR2 are MDHEN and SYDVKM. The CDR3 loop spans 11 amino acids. Trimming took off 7 bases at V and 1 base at J, with 4 bases between the two ends. The CDR3 protein is CASTGNTEAFS. The CDR3 DNA reads as TGTGCCAGCACTGGGAACACTGAAGCTTTCTCT.

This rearrangement joins TRBV20-1 to TRBJ2-3, with D maybe TRBD2 (5 bases). The CDR3 loop spans 13 amino acids. Germline CDR1 and CDR2: DFQATT and SNEGSKA (reference sequence). V lost 3 bases and J lost 6, with 13 bases in between. The CDR3 reads CSASQRRGDTQYF. In nucleotides, the CDR3 is TGCAGTGCTAGCCAGCGCCGCGGGGATACGCAGTATTTT.

The sample holds a few counts of this clonotype. The V and J genes are TRBV4-2 and TRBJ2-4, with D unclear. Between the trimmed V and J ends, which lost 2 bases and 0 bases, there was a span of 11 bases. CDR3 length: 16 residues. Germline V lookup: CDR1 LGHNA, CDR2 YNFKEQ. The CDR3 sequence is CASSQLGGAAKNIQYF. CDR3 coding DNA: TGTGCCAGCAGCCAACTGGGCGGTGCAGCCAAAAACATTCAGTACTTC.

At least ten counts were recorded for this clonotype. The chain carries TRBV7-9 and TRBJ1-6, with a weak D call TRBD1 (6 bases). Trimming took 5 bases from V and 7 from J, leaving 12 bases between them. CDR3 size: 14 residues. Germline-derived CDR1 and CDR2 are SEHNR and FQNEAQ (reference sequence). CDR3 in amino acids: CASSRQGGNSPLHF. In nucleotides, the CDR3 is TGTGCCAGCAGCCGCCAAGGGGGAAATTCACCCCTCCACTTT.

This clonotype was observed at least ten times. The chain combines TRBV20-1 with TRBJ1-2; maybe TRBD1 (5 bases). The V end lost 3 bases, the J end lost 2 bases, and 13 bases lay between the germline ends. The germline CDR1 and CDR2 sequences are DFQATT and SNEGSKA (reference sequence). The CDR3 length is 14 residues. The CDR3 DNA reads as TGCAGTGCTAGTGGACGGGACTCAAACTATGGCTACACCTTC. Protein product: CSASGRDSNYGYTF.

This clonotype was counted at least ten times. This sequence joins TRBV29-1 and TRBJ1-1; 7 bases align to TRBD1. The germline gives CDR1 SQVTM, CDR2 ANQGSEA. Trimming at V came to 4 bases and at J to 1 base, leaving 3 bases not matched to a gene. The CDR3 loop spans 13 amino acids. The CDR3 is CSVAQGRNTEAFF. DNA of the CDR3: TGCAGCGTTGCACAGGGGAGGAACACTGAAGCTTTCTTT.

This rearrangement joins TRBV20-1 to TRBJ2-5, with D hard to call. Trimming took 0 bases from V and 7 from J, leaving 12 bases between them. CDR1 and CDR2 (germline): DFQATT, SNEGSKA (reference sequence). This CDR3 is 13 amino acids long. CDR3 loop: CSARDQGIGTQYF. The CDR3 DNA reads TGCAGTGCTAGAGATCAAGGGATCGGGACCCAGTACTTC.

The chain links TRBV6-5 to TRBJ1-2, with D unresolved. Trimming removed 7 bases from V and 6 bases from J, with 18 bases in between. This CDR3 is built from 14 residues. CDR1 is MNHEY and CDR2 is SVGAGI in the germline V gene. CDR3 residues: CASTHGDTANGYTF. The CDR3 DNA sequence: TGTGCCAGCACCCACGGCGACACGGCGAATGGCTACACCTTC.

This clonotype occurred a few times. This rearrangement joins TRBV4-3 to TRBJ2-5; D tentatively fits TRBD1 or TRBD2 (5 bases each). Germline-derived CDR1 and CDR2 are LGHNA and YSLEER. CDR3 length equals 14 residues. V gave up 4 bases and J gave up 4 bases, with 13 bases separating them. The DNA for the CDR3 is TGCGCCAGCAGCCTGGGACGGACACTAGAGACCCAGTACTTC. This sequence encodes CASSLGRTLETQYF.